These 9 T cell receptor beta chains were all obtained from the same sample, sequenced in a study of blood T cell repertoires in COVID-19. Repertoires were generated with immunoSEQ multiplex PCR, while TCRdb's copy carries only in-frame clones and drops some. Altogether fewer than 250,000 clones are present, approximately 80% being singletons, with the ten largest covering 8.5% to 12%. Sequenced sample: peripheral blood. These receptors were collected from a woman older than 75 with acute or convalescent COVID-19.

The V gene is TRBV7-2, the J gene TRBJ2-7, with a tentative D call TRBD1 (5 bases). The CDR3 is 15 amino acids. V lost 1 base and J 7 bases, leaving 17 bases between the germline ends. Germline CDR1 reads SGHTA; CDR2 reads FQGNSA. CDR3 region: CASSLGQQDMGEQYF. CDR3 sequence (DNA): TGTGCCAGCAGCTTAGGTCAACAGGACATGGGAGAGCAGTACTTC.

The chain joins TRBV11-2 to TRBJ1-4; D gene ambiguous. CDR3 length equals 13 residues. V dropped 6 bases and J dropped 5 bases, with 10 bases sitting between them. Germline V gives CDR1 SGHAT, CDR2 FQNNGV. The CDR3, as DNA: TGTGCCAGCAGGGGAGCCCCGAATGAAAAACTGTTTTTT. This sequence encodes CASRGAPNEKLFF.

For the CDR3, the DNA is TGCGCCAGCAGCACCGGGAAGAGCTCCTACAATGAGCAGTTCTTC. The encoded protein is CASSTGKSSYNEQFF. The rearrangement links TRBV5-1 to TRBJ2-1, with a possible D match to TRBD2 (5 bases). V lost 4 bases, J lost 0 bases, and 11 bases lay in between. CDR1 is SGHRS and CDR2 is YFSETQ in the germline V gene. The length of the CDR3 is 15 residues.

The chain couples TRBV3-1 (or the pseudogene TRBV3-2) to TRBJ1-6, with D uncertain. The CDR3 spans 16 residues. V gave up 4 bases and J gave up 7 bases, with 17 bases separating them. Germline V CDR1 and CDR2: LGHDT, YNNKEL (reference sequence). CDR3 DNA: TGTGCCAGCAGCCTAAACGCGGCCTCTCCGAATTCACCCCTCCACTTT. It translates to CASSLNAASPNSPLHF.

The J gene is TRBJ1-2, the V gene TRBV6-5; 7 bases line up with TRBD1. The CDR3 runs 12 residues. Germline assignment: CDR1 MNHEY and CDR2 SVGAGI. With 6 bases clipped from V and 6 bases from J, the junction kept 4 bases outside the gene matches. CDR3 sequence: CASRRQGNGYTF. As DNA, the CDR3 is TGTGCCAGCAGGCGACAGGGAAATGGCTACACCTTC.

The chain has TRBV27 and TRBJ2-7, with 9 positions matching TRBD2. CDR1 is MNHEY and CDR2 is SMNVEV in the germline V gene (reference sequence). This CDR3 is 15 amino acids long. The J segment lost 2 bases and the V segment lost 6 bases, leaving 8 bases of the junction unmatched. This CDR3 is CASRVTSGSTYEQYF. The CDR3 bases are TGTGCCAGCAGGGTGACTAGCGGATCGACCTACGAGCAGTACTTC.

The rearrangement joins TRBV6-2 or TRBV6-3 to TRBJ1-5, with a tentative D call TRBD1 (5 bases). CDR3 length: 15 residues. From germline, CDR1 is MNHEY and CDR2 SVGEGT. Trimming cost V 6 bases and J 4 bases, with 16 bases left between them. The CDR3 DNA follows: TGTGCCAGCAGCCGGGACTCTCTTGGGAATCAGCCCCAGCATTTT. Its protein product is CASSRDSLGNQPQHF.

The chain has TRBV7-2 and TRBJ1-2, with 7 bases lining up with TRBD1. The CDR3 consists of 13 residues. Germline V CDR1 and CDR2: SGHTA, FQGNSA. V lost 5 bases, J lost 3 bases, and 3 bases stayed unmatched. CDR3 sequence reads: CASSLGGDYGYTF. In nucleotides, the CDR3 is TGTGCCAGCAGCCTAGGGGGCGACTATGGCTACACCTTC.

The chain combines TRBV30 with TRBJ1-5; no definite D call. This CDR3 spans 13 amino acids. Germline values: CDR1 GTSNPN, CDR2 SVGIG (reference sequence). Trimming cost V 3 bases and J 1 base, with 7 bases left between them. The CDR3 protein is CAWRGSSNQPQHF. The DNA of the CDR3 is TGTGCCTGGAGGGGTAGCAGCAATCAGCCCCAGCATTTT.